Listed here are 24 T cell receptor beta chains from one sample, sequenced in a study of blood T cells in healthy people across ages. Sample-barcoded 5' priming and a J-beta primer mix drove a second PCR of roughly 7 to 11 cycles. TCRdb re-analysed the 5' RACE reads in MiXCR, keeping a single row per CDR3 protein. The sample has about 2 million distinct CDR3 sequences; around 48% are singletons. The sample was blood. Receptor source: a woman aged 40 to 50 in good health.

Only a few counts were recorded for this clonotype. The CDR3 sequence is CSARRPSGGRTDTQYF. For the CDR3, the DNA is TGCAGTGCTAGGAGGCCTAGCGGGGGGCGCACAGATACGCAGTATTTT. The genes are TRBV20-1 and TRBJ2-3, with 11 bases matching TRBD2. Germline lookup yields CDR1 DFQATT and CDR2 SNEGSKA (reference sequence). The CDR3 sequence is 16 residues long. The ends lost 3 bases at V and 1 base at J; junction bases unmatched: 6.

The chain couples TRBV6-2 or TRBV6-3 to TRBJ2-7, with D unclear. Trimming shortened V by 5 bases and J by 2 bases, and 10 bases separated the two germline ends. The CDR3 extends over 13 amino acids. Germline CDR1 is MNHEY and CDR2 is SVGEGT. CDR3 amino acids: CASSARRTYEQYF. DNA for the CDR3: TGTGCCAGCAGTGCGAGGCGGACCTACGAGCAGTACTTC.

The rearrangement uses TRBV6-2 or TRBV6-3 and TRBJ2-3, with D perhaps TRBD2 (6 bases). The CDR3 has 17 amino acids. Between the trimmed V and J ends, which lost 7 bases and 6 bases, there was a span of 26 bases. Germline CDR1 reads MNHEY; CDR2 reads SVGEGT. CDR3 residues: CASTYGGWSTASDTQYF. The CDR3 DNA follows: TGTGCCAGCACCTACGGGGGTTGGTCCACAGCGTCGGATACGCAGTATTTT.

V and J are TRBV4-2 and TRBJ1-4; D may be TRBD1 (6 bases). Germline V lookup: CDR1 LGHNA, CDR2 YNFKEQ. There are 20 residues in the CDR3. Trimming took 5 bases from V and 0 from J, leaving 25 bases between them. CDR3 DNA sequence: TGTGCCAGCAGCTCCCAGGTCATTGGAGGGGGGCGTGCAACTAATGAAAAACTGTTTTTT. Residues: CASSSQVIGGGRATNEKLFF.

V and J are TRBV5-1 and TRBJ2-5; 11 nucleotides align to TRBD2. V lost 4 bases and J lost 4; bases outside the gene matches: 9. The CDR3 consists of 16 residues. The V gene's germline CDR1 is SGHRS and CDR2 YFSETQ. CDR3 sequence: CASSPGTSGNLETQYF. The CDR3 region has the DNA TGCGCCAGCAGCCCGGGGACTAGCGGAAATCTAGAGACCCAGTACTTC. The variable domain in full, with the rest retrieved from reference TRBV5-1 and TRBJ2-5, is KAGVTQTPRYLIKTRGQQVTLSCSPISGHRSVSWYQQTPGQGLQFLFEYFSETQRNKGNFPGRFSGRQFSNSRSEMNVSTLELGDSALYLCASSPGTSGNLETQYFGPGTRLLVL.

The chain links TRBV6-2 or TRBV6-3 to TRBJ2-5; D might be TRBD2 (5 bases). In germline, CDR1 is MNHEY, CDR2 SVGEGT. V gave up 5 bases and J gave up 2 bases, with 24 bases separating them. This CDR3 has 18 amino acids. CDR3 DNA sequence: TGTGCCAGCAGTCCTCGAAGACTAATGACGCCCAATCAAGAGACCCAGTACTTC. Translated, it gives CASSPRRLMTPNQETQYF.

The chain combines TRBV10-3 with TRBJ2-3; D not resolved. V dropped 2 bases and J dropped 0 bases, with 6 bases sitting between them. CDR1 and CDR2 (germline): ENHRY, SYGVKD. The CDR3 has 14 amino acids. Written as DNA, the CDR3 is TGTGCCATCAGTGAGACGGCAAGCACAGATACGCAGTATTTT. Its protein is CAISETASTDTQYF.

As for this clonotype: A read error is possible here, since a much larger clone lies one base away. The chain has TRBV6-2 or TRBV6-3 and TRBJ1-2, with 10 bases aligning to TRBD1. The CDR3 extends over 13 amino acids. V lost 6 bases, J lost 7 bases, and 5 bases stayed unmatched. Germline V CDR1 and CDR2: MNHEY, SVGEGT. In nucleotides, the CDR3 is TGTGCCAGCAGCTCCGGGACAGGGGCTGGCTACACCTTC. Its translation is CASSSGTGAGYTF.

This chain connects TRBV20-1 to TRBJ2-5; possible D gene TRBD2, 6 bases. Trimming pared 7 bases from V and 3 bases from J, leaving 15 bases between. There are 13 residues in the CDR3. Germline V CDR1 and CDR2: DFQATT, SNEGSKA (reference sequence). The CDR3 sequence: CSVTQWGEETQYF. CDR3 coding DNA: TGCAGTGTCACCCAGTGGGGGGAAGAGACCCAGTACTTC.

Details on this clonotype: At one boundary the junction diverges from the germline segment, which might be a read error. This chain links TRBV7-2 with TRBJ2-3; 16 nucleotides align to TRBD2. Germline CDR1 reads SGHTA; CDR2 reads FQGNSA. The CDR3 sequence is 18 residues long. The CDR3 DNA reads TGTGCCGGCAGCTCCGCGGGACTAGCGGGGGGGAACACAGATACGCAGTATTTT. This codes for CAGSSAGLAGGNTDTQYF.

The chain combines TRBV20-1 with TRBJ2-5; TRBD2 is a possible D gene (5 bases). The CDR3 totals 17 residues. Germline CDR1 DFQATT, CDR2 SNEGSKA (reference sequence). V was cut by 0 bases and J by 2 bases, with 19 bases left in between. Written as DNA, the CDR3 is TGCAGTGCTAGAGATCGTAAGGCAGCGGAAATACAAGAGACCCAGTACTTC. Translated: CSARDRKAAEIQETQYF.

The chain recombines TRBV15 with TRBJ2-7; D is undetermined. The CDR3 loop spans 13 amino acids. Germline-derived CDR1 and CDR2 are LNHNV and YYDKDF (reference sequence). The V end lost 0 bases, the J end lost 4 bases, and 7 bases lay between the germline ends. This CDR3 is CATSREGRYEQYF. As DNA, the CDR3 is TGTGCCACCAGCAGAGAAGGCCGATACGAGCAGTACTTC. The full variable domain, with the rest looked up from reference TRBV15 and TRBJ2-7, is DAMVIQNPRYQVTQFGKPVTLSCSQTLNHNVMYWYQQKSSQAPKLLFHYYDKDFNNEADTPDNFQSRRPNTSFCFLDIRSPGLGDTAMYLCATSREGRYEQYFGPGTRLTVT.

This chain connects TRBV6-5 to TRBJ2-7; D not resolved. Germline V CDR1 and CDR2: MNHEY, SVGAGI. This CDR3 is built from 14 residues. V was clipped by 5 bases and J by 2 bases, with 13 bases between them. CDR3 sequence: CASSPRVAAYEQYF. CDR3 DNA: TGTGCCAGCAGTCCCCGAGTCGCGGCCTACGAGCAGTACTTC.

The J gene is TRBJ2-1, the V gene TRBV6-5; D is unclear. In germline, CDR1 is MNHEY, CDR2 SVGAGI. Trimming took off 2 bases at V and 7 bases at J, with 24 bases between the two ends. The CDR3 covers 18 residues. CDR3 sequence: CASSYRSGHIQRRNEQFF. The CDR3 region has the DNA TGTGCCAGCAGTTACCGGTCGGGCCATATACAACGACGAAATGAGCAGTTCTTC.

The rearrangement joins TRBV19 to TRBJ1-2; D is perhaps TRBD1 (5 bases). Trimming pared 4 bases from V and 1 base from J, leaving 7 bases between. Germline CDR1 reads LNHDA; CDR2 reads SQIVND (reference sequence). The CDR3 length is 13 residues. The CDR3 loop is CASSTGINYGYTF. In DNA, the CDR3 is TGTGCCAGTAGTACAGGGATTAACTATGGCTACACCTTC. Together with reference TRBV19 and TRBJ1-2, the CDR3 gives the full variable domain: DGGITQSPKYLFRKEGQNVTLSCEQNLNHDAMYWYRQDPGQGLRLIYYSQIVNDFQKGDIAEGYSVSREKKESFPLTVTSAQKNPTAFYLCASSTGINYGYTFGSGTRLTVV.

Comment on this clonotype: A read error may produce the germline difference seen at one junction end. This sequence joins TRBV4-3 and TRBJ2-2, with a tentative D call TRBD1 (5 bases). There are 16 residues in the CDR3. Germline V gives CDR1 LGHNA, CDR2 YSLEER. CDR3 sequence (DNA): TGCGCCAGCAGTCAAGGGGATAGTTGGCGTACCGGGGAGCTGTTTTTT. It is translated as CASSQGDSWRTGELFF.

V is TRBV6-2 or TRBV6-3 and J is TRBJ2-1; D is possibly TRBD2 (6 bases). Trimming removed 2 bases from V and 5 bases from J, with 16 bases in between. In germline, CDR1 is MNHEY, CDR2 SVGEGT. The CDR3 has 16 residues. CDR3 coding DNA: TGTGCCAGCAGTTACGCGATACGGGACTTTAACAATGAGCAGTTCTTC. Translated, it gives CASSYAIRDFNNEQFF.

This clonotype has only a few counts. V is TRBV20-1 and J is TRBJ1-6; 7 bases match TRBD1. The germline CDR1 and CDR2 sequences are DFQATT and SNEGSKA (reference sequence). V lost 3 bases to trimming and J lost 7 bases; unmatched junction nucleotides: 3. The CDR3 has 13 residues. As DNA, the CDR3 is TGCAGTGCTAGCTCGGACAGGAATTCACCCCTCCACTTT. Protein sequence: CSASSDRNSPLHF.

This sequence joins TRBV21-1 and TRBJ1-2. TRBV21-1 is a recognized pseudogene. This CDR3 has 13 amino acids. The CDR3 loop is CASSKYYSYGYTF. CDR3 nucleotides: TGTGCCAGCAGCAAATATTACAGCTATGGCTACACCTTC.

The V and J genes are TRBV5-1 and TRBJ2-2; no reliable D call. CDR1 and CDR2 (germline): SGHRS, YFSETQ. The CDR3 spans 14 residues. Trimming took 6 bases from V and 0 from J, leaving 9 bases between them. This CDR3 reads CASTLTTNTGELFF. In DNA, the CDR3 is TGCGCCAGCACTTTGACAACGAACACCGGGGAGCTGTTTTTT.

The CDR3 reads CASSQGLAGGQYNEQFF. As DNA, the CDR3 is TGCGCCAGCAGCCAGGGACTAGCGGGGGGGCAGTACAATGAGCAGTTCTTC. The rearrangement links TRBV4-1 to TRBJ2-1, with TRBD2 identical over 16 bases. This CDR3 comprises 17 residues. Germline loops: CDR1 MGHRA, CDR2 YSYEKL. The V and J ends lost 3 bases and 4 bases, in that order; junction bases with no gene match: 3.

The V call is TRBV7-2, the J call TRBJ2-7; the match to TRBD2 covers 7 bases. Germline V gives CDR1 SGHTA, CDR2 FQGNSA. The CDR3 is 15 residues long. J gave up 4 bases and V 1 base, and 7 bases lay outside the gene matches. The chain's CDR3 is CASSLGRRETYEQYF. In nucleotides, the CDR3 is TGTGCCAGCAGCTTAGGTAGGCGGGAGACTTACGAGCAGTACTTC.

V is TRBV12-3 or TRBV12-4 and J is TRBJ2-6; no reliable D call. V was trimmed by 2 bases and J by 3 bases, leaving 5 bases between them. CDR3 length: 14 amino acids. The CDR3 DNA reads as TGTGCCAGCAGTTTAACTTTTGGGGCCAACGTCCTGACTTTC. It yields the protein CASSLTFGANVLTF.

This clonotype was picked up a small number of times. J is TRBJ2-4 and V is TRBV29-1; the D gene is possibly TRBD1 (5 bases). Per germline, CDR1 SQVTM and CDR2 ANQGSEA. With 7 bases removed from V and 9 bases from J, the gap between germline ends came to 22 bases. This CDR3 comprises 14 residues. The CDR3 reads CSALDRRVLGIQYF. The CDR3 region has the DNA TGCAGCGCCCTAGACCGCAGGGTACTGGGCATTCAGTACTTC.